This TCR beta chain was obtained from a study of cytomegalovirus exposure and HLA in healthy donors. Study-level results: TCR beta chains numbering some 160 were designated cytomegalovirus-associated.

Remarks on this clone: Its target is not known.

Clones were read by immunoSEQ multiplex PCR, and TCRdb kept only the in-frame ones, dropping some. The sample shows approximately 200,000 clones, about 91% of them seen only once. In germline, CDR1 is SGDLS, CDR2 YYNGEE. V lost 0 bases to trimming and J lost 2 bases; unmatched junction nucleotides: 4. The CDR3 sequence is 15 residues long. The TCR originated in a woman between 18 and 30 years old in good health and CMV-seronegative. The V and J genes are TRBV9 and TRBJ2-7; TRBD2 aligns across 8 bases. Sequenced sample: PBMCs. In DNA, the CDR3 is TGTGCCAGCAGCGTAGGCACTAGCGGTGCCTACGAGCAGTACTTC. Encoded protein: CASSVGTSGAYEQYF. Full variable domain (missing parts from reference TRBV9 and TRBJ2-7): DSGVTQTPKHLITATGQRVTLRCSPRSGDLSVYWYQQSLDQGLQFLIQYYNGEERAKGNILERFSAQQFPDLHSELNLSSLELGDSALYFCASSVGTSGAYEQYFGPGTRLTVT.